Described below is a single TCR beta chain sequence and its context. The antigen remains unidentified. TCRdb re-analysed the reads in MiXCR, keeping a single row per CDR3 protein. This sample has hundreds of thousands of distinct CDR3 sequences; 42% occur once, and the top ten carry roughly two fifths. This record belongs to a study of T cell repertoires in cytomegalovirus infection. The CDR3 sequence is 15 residues long. The germline V gene encodes CDR1 SGHRS and CDR2 YFSETQ. The junction had 14 bases not matched to a gene; V was cut back by 7 bases and J by 8 bases. The V gene is TRBV5-1, the J gene TRBJ2-3; 9 bases fit TRBD1. The source is a human donor in good health (CMV status not recorded). Some clones in this sample may be carry-over from other donors' samples. The starting material was cultured PBMCs, obtained from culture after CMV antigen stimulation. This CDR3 is CASSRRDRDSGTQYF. The CDR3 coding sequence is TGCGCCAGCTCGCGACGGGACAGGGACTCTGGTACGCAGTATTTT.